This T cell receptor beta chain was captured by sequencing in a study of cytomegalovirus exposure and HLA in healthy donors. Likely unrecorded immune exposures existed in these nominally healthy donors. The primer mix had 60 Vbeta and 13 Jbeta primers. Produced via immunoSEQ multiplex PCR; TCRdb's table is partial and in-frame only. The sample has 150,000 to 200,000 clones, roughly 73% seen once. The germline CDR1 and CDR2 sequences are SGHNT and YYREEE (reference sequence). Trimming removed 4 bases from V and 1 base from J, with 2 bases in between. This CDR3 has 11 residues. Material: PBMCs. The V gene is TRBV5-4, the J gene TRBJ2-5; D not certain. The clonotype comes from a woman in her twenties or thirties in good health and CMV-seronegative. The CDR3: CASSRQETQYF. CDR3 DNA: TGTGCCAGCAGCCGCCAAGAGACCCAGTACTTC.